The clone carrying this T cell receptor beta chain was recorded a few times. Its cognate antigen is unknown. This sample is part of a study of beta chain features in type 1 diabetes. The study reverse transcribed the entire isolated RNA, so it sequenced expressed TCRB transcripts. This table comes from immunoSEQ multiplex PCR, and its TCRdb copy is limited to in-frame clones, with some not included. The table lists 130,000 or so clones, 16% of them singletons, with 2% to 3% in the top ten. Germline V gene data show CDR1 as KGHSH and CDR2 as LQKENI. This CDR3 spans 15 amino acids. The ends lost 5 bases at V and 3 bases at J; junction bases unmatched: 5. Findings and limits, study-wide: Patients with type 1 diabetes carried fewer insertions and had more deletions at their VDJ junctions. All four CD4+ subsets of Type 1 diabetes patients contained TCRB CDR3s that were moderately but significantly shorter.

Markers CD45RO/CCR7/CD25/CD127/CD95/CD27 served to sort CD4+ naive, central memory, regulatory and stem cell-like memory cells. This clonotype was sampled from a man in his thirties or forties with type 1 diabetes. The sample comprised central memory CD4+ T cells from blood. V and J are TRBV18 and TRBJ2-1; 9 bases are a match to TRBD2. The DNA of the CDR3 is TGTGCCAGCTCATCTAGCGGGGCCTACTACAATGAGCAGTTCTTC. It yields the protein CASSSSGAYYNEQFF.